This T cell receptor (beta chain) is drawn from a study of T cell clonality in common variable immunodeficiency (dated by TCRdb to between 2014 and 2017). Broad study findings and their caveats: Even though DNA input was equal, the average per sample came to 75,000 to 95,000 unique sequences for controls compared with approximately 29,000 for CVID samples. TCRbeta clonality was higher in CVID subjects than in healthy controls (t-test p = 0.018), and the increase was most characteristic of about a third of subjects. CVID TCRbeta sequences were reported to have fewer deletions and N-nucleotide insertions and to lack highly modified clones with 13 or more V deletions. According to the authors, finding the cause of the higher clonality in CVID would require sequencing the repertoires of T cell subpopulations. Correlations of repertoire features with clinical complications were constrained by heterogeneity among patients within the CVID cohort. Healthy controls shared more TCRbeta clones with each other than CVID subjects shared among themselves (p < 0.0001).

For sequencing, equivalent amounts of genomic DNA were input from CVID and control samples. For every sample, a 60 bp segment covering the rearranged TCRbeta CDR3 region was amplified and then sequenced. TCRbeta amplification used the immunoSEQ assay, a bias-corrected multiplex PCR with high-throughput sequencing. The paper's data handling went like this. Every unique nucleotide sequence was considered a clone and was annotated with V, D and J genes, copy number and frequency. Sequences were labeled productive if in frame, and non-productive if out of frame or containing stop codons. As previously described, clonality was computed from Shannon's entropy. Mean CDR3 Kyte-Doolittle hydropathy was derived from the predicted amino acid sequences of productive clones. The R hclust function was used to hierarchically cluster scaled V gene usage with Manhattan distance and complete linkage. To assess clone sharing by CDR3 amino acid sequence, 12 repertoires per group were resampled over 100 rounds. The repertoires were screened for about 70 published EBV-specific TCRbeta sequences and 200 to 250 published CMV-specific TCRbeta sequences. Two CVID samples that yielded fewer than 10,000 sequences were excluded from the analysis, so approximately 40 CVID repertoires were retained. Sourced from immuneACCESS, this table was stored by TCRdb with only in-frame sequences that have V and J called. A share of the clones is absent; for the studies checked, an unresolved V gene accounts for under half, and the remainder has no known explanation. The V and J calls and clone size come from that table; D and trimming were worked out from the DNA. Here the sample lists 55,000 or so clones, none seen once only. The ten top clones hold over 0.8% of the sample.

This clone was detected ten times or more. The target of this receptor is not known. Both CVID patients and healthy controls were predominantly of Caucasian heritage. Heparinized peripheral whole blood samples of about 4.5 to 9 ml were collected from each donor. Genomic DNA from adults with common variable immune deficiency (CVID) and from healthy adult controls was used for sequencing of TCRbeta CDR3 repertoires. The control group comprised 22 healthy adult volunteers, about 12 female and about 10 male, aged roughly 23 to 75 years with a mean age of 34. Diluted blood was density-centrifuged over Hypaque 1077 or Ficoll-Paque to isolate peripheral blood mononuclear cells. Genomic DNA was extracted from unsorted mononuclear cells by Qiagen column purification or by a centrifugation-based method. The sample comprised peripheral blood mononuclear cells. The clonotype was recovered from a person between 18 and 70 years old in good health.

CDR3 sequence: CASRDSFTDTQYF. The DNA read from the CDR3 is TGTGCCAGCAGGGACAGTTTCACAGATACG. The chain is encoded by TRBV5-4 joined to TRBJ2-3; tentative D gene TRBD1, with 6 bases matching. Read sequence stops 3 residues before the CDR3 end, and the germline J gene provides the missing end. The germline V gene (reference sequence) specifies SGHNT as CDR1 and YYREEE as CDR2. V is shortened by 5 bases, J by 2 bases, and the region joining them spans 9 bases. CDR3 length: 13 amino acids, cysteine to phenylalanine. Part of the CDR3 DNA is given, 30 bases translated from base 1.